Each of the 22 T cell receptor beta chains below was sequenced from the same sample in a study of blood T cell repertoires in COVID-19. The repertoire was sequenced with immunoSEQ multiplex PCR; TCRdb's copy has only in-frame clones and lacks some. The repertoire has tens of thousands of clones, 75% to 85% of them found once; the top ten carry around 2.8%. The sequencing sample was made of peripheral blood. These receptors were obtained from a woman aged 55-69 years with acute or convalescent COVID-19.

This clone has a handful of counts. The CDR3 loop is CSARPQGKQYF. The CDR3 DNA reads TGCAGTGCTAGACCTCAGGGAAAGCAGTACTTC. V and J are TRBV20-1 and TRBJ2-7; possible D gene TRBD1, 5 bases. The V end was cut by 2 bases, the J end by 8 bases, with 10 bases between. This CDR3 has 11 residues. CDR1 is DFQATT, CDR2 SNEGSKA, per germline (reference sequence).

The genes are TRBV7-9 and TRBJ1-2; 7 nucleotides agree with TRBD1. The CDR3 loop spans 11 amino acids. Germline CDR1 is SEHNR and CDR2 is FQNEAQ (reference sequence). The ends lost 5 bases at V and 8 bases at J; junction bases unmatched: 2. The CDR3 coding sequence is TGTGCCAGCAGCCGGGACAGCGGCTACACCTTC. Translated: CASSRDSGYTF. Based on the CDR3 plus reference TRBV7-9 and TRBJ1-2, the full variable domain is DTGVSQNPRHKITKRGQNVTFRCDPISEHNRLYWYRQTLGQGPEFLTYFQNEAQLEKSRLLSDRFSAERPKGSFSTLEIQRTEQGDSAMYLCASSRDSGYTFGSGTRLTVV.

The rearrangement joins TRBV7-2 to TRBJ1-4, with D possibly TRBD1 on 5 matching bases. This CDR3 contains 13 residues. Germline V CDR1 and CDR2: SGHTA, FQGNSA. V was trimmed by 5 bases and J by 10 bases, leaving 14 bases between them. CDR3 in amino acids: CASSPGQTIKLFF. For the CDR3, the DNA is TGTGCCAGCAGCCCCGGACAAACCATAAAACTGTTTTTT.

This chain joins TRBV10-3 and TRBJ2-1; TRBD2 agrees at 16 bases. V gave up 5 bases and J gave up 10 bases; unmatched junction bases: 8. The CDR3 runs to 16 residues. Germline V gives CDR1 ENHRY, CDR2 SYGVKD. In DNA, the CDR3 is TGTGCCATCAGTCTGTCTGGGACTAGCGGGAGGGTGGAGCAGTTCTTC. Protein sequence: CAISLSGTSGRVEQFF.

The count of this clone is one. The chain combines TRBV19 with TRBJ1-1; a possible D gene is TRBD1 (6 bases). CDR3 length equals 14 residues. The ends were cut back, 9 bases at V and 4 bases at J, with 18 bases in the middle. Germline V gene lookup returns CDR1 LNHDA and CDR2 SQIVND (reference sequence). CDR3 amino acids: CASLSQGRGTEAFF. As DNA, the CDR3 is TGTGCCAGCCTATCTCAGGGGAGAGGCACTGAAGCTTTCTTT.

The chain couples TRBV28 to TRBJ1-2; 8 bases match TRBD1. The ends lost 4 bases at V and 4 bases at J; junction bases unmatched: 17. Germline assignment: CDR1 MDHEN and CDR2 SYDVKM. The CDR3 has 18 amino acids. The CDR3 spells CASSSHPPGQGIGYGYTF. DNA for the CDR3: TGTGCCAGCAGTTCCCACCCTCCTGGACAGGGCATTGGCTATGGCTACACCTTC.

The gene calls are TRBV5-4 and TRBJ2-1, with 7 positions matching TRBD2. J lost 3 bases, V lost 4 bases, and 7 bases had no gene match. The CDR3 has 15 amino acids. Germline V CDR1 and CDR2: SGHNT, YYREEE (reference sequence). The CDR3 reads CASSGGGSLYNEQFF. CDR3 coding DNA: TGTGCCAGCAGCGGGGGGGGGAGCCTCTACAATGAGCAGTTCTTC. The full variable domain, its missing parts supplied by reference TRBV5-4 and TRBJ2-1, is ETGVTQSPTHLIKTRGQQVTLRCSSQSGHNTVSWYQQALGQGPQFIFQYYREEENGRGNFPPRFSGLQFPNYSSELNVNALELDDSALYLCASSGGGSLYNEQFFGPGTRLTVL.

The CDR3 DNA reads TGCGCCAGCAGCTTAGAAACCGGGACAGGGGGCTATGGCTACACCTTC. Translating gives CASSLETGTGGYGYTF. This sequence joins TRBV5-1 and TRBJ1-2; 11 bases align to TRBD1. Germline assignment: CDR1 SGHRS and CDR2 YFSETQ. The V gene end was trimmed by 2 bases and the J gene end by 4 bases; junction bases not matched to a gene: 7. CDR3 length: 16 residues.

The J gene is TRBJ1-6, the V gene TRBV6-1; 7 bases are shared with TRBD1. The V and J ends lost 2 bases and 14 bases, in that order; junction bases with no gene match: 12. Germline V CDR1 and CDR2: MNHNS, SASEGT. The CDR3 loop spans 15 amino acids. The CDR3 sequence: CASSEWGGTATSLHF. Here the CDR3 DNA reads TGTGCCAGCAGTGAATGGGGCGGGACAGCCACTTCCCTCCACTTT.

CDR3 amino acids: CASSPRGAYPGELFF. The CDR3 DNA reads as TGTGCCAGCAGTCCTCGCGGCGCCTACCCCGGGGAGCTGTTTTTT. V and J are TRBV3-1 (or the pseudogene TRBV3-2) and TRBJ2-2; D unclear. From germline, CDR1 is LGHDT and CDR2 YNNKEL (reference sequence). The ends were cut back, 6 bases at V and 6 bases at J, with 17 bases in the middle. The CDR3 sequence is 15 residues long.

Only a few counts were recorded for this clone. V is TRBV12-3 or TRBV12-4 and J is TRBJ2-1, with 7 bases lining up with TRBD2. J lost 7 bases, V lost 6 bases, and 6 bases had no gene match. The CDR3 is 13 amino acids. CDR3 sequence reads: CASRAGAWNEQFF. CDR3 nucleotides: TGTGCCAGCAGGGCGGGAGCATGGAATGAGCAGTTCTTC.

This chain uses TRBV5-1 with TRBJ1-1; 7 nucleotides line up with TRBD1. The CDR3 is 14 amino acids. From germline, CDR1 is SGHRS and CDR2 YFSETQ. Trimming at V came to 3 bases and at J to 0 bases, leaving 2 bases not matched to a gene. The CDR3 bases are TGCGCCAGCAGCTCGGACAGGATGAACACTGAAGCTTTCTTT. Translating it yields CASSSDRMNTEAFF. Full variable domain (rest looked up from reference TRBV5-1 and TRBJ1-1): KAGVTQTPRYLIKTRGQQVTLSCSPISGHRSVSWYQQTPGQGLQFLFEYFSETQRNKGNFPGRFSGRQFSNSRSEMNVSTLELGDSALYLCASSSDRMNTEAFFGQGTRLTVV.

This chain joins TRBV18 and TRBJ2-5, with D perhaps matching TRBD1 (5 bases). Per germline, CDR1 KGHSH and CDR2 LQKENI. The CDR3 is 17 amino acids. V was clipped by 2 bases and J by 5 bases, with 21 bases between them. CDR3 nucleotide sequence: TGTGCCAGCTCACCAGCAGGGCTGGGAACCTCAAAGGAGACCCAGTACTTC. This codes for CASSPAGLGTSKETQYF.

The rearrangement links TRBV19 to TRBJ1-3, with a weak D call TRBD1 (6 bases). Per germline, CDR1 LNHDA and CDR2 SQIVND (reference sequence). The CDR3 totals 16 residues. V lost 7 bases to trimming and J lost 6 bases, with 22 bases between them. The chain's CDR3 is CASTITQTGLENTIYF. CDR3 in DNA: TGTGCCAGTACCATAACCCAGACAGGCTTGGAAAACACCATATATTTT.

This clone was observed once. The chain has TRBV12-3 or TRBV12-4 and TRBJ1-5; D call uncertain. This CDR3 has 13 amino acids. The V gene lost 6 bases and the J gene lost 5 bases, with 11 bases spanning the gap. The CDR3 bases are TGTGCCAGCAGCCCCGGGTTCGATCAGCCCCAGCATTTT. Translating it yields CASSPGFDQPQHF.

The chain uses TRBV3-1 (or the pseudogene TRBV3-2) and TRBJ2-1; D gene ambiguous. V lost 5 bases and J 4 bases, leaving 12 bases between the germline ends. This CDR3 has 14 amino acids. Germline lookup yields CDR1 LGHDT and CDR2 YNNKEL (reference sequence). The CDR3 region is CASSGPTSYNEQFF. CDR3 sequence (DNA): TGTGCCAGCAGCGGGCCCACCTCGTACAATGAGCAGTTCTTC.

The genes are TRBV6-6 and TRBJ1-4, with D maybe TRBD1 (6 bases). Trimming left V 5 bases short and J 8 bases short, with 30 bases between. Per germline, CDR1 MNHNY and CDR2 SVGAGI (reference sequence). The CDR3 contains 19 residues. The CDR3: CASSPTPGTPIWTPEKLFF. In DNA, the CDR3 is TGTGCCAGCAGTCCTACCCCCGGGACACCCATCTGGACGCCCGAAAAACTGTTTTTT.

The chain employs TRBV7-3 and TRBJ2-5, with D perhaps matching TRBD1 (6 bases). CDR3 size: 15 residues. The V gene lost 0 bases and the J gene lost 5 bases, with 13 bases spanning the gap. The germline V gene has CDR1 SGHTA and CDR2 FQGTGA. The CDR3 loop is CASSLTSSQGETQYF. For the CDR3, the DNA is TGTGCCAGCAGCTTAACTAGCTCCCAGGGGGAGACCCAGTACTTC.

Only one count was recorded for this clone. V gene TRBV27 combines with J gene TRBJ1-6; 8 bases map to TRBD1. In germline, CDR1 is MNHEY, CDR2 SMNVEV (reference sequence). The J segment lost 7 bases and the V segment lost 4 bases, leaving 6 bases of the junction unmatched. The CDR3 loop spans 15 amino acids. The CDR3 DNA is TGTGCCAGCAGTTCCCGGGACAGGCAAAATTCACCCCTCCACTTT. Translating gives CASSSRDRQNSPLHF.

The chain joins TRBV10-3 to TRBJ1-5; D ambiguous. The CDR3 is 17 amino acids. Trimming pared 7 bases from V and 4 bases from J, leaving 23 bases between. Germline values: CDR1 ENHRY, CDR2 SYGVKD. CDR3: CAITPIYAQAPNQPQHF. CDR3 coding DNA: TGTGCCATCACCCCCATTTATGCGCAGGCCCCGAATCAGCCCCAGCATTTT.

V usage is TRBV4-2 and J usage is TRBJ2-7; no firm D call. V lost 0 bases and J 5 bases, leaving 17 bases between the germline ends. The CDR3 is 16 residues long. Germline CDR1 reads LGHNA; CDR2 reads YNFKEQ. CDR3: CASSQERRMAPNEQYF. CDR3 DNA sequence: TGTGCCAGCAGCCAAGAACGGCGGATGGCCCCCAACGAGCAGTACTTC.

This clone was observed a few times. The V call is TRBV5-1, the J call TRBJ2-7, with 10 positions matching TRBD2. CDR1 SGHRS and CDR2 YFSETQ come from the germline V gene. Trimming removed 0 bases from V and 2 bases from J; junction bases left unmatched: 2. The CDR3 is 15 residues long. The CDR3 protein is CASSLALAGAYEQYF. The CDR3 DNA is TGCGCCAGCAGCTTGGCGCTAGCGGGGGCCTACGAGCAGTACTTC.